A single T cell receptor (beta chain) is shown here with its context. TCRdb processed the 5' RACE reads anew with MiXCR; each CDR3 protein has one entry. The repertoire has about 64,000 distinct CDR3 sequences, 15% to 20% of them found once; the top ten carry over 1.1%. These data come from a study of HIV-infected patients and healthy controls. The CDR3 contains 17 residues. Per the germline V gene, CDR1 is SEHNR and CDR2 is FQNEAQ (reference sequence). V was clipped by 5 bases and J by 1 base; unmatched bases: 9. Sequences were obtained from CD4+ T cells from blood. The chain carries TRBV7-9 and TRBJ2-1; TRBD2 matches at 9 bases. This clonotype was sampled from a human donor in good health. CDR3 nucleotides: TGTGCCAGCAGCCGGGTTGATAGCGGGAGTTCCTACAATGAGCAGTTCTTC. Translation: CASSRVDSGSSYNEQFF.